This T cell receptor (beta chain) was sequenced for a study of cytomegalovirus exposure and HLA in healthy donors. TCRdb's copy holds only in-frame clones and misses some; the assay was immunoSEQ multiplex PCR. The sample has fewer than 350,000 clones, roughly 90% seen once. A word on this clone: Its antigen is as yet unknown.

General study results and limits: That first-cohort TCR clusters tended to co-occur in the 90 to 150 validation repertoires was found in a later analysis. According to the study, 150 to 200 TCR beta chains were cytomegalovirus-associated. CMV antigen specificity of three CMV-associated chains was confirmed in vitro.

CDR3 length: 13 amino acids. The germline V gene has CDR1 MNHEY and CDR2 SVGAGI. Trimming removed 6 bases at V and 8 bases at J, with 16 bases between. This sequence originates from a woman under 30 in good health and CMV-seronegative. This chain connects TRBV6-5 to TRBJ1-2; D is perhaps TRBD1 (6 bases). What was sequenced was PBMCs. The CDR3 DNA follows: TGTGCCAGCAGCCCTGGACAGACGCTGGGCTACACCTTC. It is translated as CASSPGQTLGYTF.